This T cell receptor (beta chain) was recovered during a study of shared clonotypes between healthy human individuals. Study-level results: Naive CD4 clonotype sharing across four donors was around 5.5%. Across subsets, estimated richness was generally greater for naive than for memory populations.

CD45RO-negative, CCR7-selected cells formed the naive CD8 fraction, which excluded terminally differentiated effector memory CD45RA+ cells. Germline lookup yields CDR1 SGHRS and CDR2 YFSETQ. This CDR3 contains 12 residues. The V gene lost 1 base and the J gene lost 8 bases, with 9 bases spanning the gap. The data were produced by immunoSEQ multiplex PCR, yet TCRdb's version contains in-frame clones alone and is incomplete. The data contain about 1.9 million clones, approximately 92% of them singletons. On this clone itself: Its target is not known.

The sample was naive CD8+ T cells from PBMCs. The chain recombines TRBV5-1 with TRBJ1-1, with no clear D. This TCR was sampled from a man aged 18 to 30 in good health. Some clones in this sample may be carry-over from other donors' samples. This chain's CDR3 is CASSLLGNEAFF. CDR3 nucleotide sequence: TGCGCCAGCAGCTTGTTAGGTAACGAAGCTTTCTTT.